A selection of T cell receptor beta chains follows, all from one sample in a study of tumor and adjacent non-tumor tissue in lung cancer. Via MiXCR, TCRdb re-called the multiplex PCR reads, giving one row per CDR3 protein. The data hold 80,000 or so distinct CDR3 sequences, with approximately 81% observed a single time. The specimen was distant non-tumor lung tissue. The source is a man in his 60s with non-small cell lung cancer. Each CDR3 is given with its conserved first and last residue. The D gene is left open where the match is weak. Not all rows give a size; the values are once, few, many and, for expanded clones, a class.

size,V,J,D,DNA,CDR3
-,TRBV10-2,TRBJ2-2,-,TGCGCCAGCAGTGTAAAGGGGCCAGCGAAGACCGGGGAGCTGTTTTTT,CASSVKGPAKTGELFF
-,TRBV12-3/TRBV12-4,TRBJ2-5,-,TGTGCCAGTAGTTTAGGGCAGGGGGGTTTCCAAGAGTCCCAGTACTTC,CASSLGQGGFQESQYF
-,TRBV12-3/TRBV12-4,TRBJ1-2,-,TGTGCCAGCTGTTTAGGCAGGGTCTATGGCTACATCTTC,CASCLGRVYGYIF
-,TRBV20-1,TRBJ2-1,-,TGCAGTGCTAACCAACCTGGTATCGACAATGAGCAGTTCTTC,CSANQPGIDNEQFF
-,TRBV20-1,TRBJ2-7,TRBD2,TGCAGTGCCAGGACTAGCGGAAGGGCTTACGAGCGGTACTTC,CSARTSGRAYERYF
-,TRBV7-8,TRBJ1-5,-,TGTGCCAGCAGCAGAGAGGACAGCAGCAATCAGCCCCATTATTTT,CASSREDSSNQPHYF
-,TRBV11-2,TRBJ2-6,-,TGTGCCAGGAACTTAGTTCCAAAGGAGAGGCCCTCTGGGGCCAACGTCCTGACTTTC,CARNLVPKERPSGANVLTF
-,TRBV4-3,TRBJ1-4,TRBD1,TGTGCCAGCAGCCAAGATTTCACAGGGGGCGCGACGAAAGAAAAAGTGTTTTTT,CASSQDFTGGATKEKVFF
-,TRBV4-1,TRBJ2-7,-,TGCGCCAGCAGCCAATCCGGGGCAGGGGCCTGCGAGCAGTACTTC,CASSQSGAGACEQYF
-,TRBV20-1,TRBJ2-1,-,TGCAGTGCTAGCCCTACTAGCTGGAGGGTATACAATGAGCAATTCTTC,CSASPTSWRVYNEQFF
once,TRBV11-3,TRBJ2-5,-,TGTGACAGCGACTTTACCGGGGAAGAGACCCAGTACTTC,CDSDFTGEETQYF
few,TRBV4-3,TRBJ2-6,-,TGCGCCAGCAATCAAGAGGCGGTGTCTGGGGCCAACGTACTGACTTTC,CASNQEAVSGANVLTF
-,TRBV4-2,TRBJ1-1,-,TGTGCCAGCAGCCGTCCTGTGGTTGCAGCTGAAGCTTTCTTT,CASSRPVVAAEAFF
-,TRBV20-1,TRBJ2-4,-,TGTACTGCTAGAGCCGTCGACCGGGCCCTACAGGTGGTCAAAAACATTCAGTACTTC,CTARAVDRALQVVKNIQYF
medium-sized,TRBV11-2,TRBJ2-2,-,TGTGCCAGCAGCTTAGAACCCCCCACTAGTTCCGGGGAGCTGTTTTTT,CASSLEPPTSSGELFF
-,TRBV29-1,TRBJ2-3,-,TGTAGCGTGGCCGGGAGTAGCGGCACAGATACGCAGTATTTT,CSVAGSSGTDTQYF
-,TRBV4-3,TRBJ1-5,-,TGCCCCAGGAGCCAAGATGGAGCACGACAGCCCCAGCATTTT,CPRSQDGARQPQHF
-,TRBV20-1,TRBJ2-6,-,TGCAGTGCTAGAGGTACCGGAGTCGGGGTCAACGTCCTGACTTTC,CSARGTGVGVNVLTF
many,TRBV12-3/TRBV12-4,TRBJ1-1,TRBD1,TGTGCCAGCAGGGACGGGAGACAGGGGGGAATCGAAGCTTTCTTT,CASRDGRQGGIEAFF
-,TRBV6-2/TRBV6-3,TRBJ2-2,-,TGTGCCAGCAGATCCTACAGGGAAACCGGGGAGCTGTTTTTT,CASRSYRETGELFF